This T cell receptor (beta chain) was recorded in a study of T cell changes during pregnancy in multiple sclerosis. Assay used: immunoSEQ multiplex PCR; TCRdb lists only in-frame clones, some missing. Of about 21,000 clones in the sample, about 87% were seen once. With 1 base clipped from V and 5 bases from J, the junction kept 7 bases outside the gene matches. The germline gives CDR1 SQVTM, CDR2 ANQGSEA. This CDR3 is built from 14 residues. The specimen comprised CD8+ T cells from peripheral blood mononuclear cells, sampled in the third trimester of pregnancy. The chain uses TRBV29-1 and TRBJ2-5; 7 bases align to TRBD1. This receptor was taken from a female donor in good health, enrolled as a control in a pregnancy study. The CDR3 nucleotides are TGCAGCGTTGAAGCACAGGGGATGGGTGAGACCCAGTACTTC. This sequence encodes CSVEAQGMGETQYF.